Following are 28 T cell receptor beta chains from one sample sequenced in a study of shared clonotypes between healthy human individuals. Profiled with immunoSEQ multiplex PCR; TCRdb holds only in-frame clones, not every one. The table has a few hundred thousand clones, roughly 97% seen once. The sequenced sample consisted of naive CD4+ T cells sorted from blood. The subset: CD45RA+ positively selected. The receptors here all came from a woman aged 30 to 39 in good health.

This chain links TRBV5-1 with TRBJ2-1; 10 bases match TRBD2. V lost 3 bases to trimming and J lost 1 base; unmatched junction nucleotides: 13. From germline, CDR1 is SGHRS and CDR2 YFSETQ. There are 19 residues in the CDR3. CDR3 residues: CASSWTVAGGARSYNEQFF. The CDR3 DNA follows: TGCGCCAGCAGCTGGACGGTAGCGGGAGGTGCCCGATCCTACAATGAGCAGTTCTTC.

The CDR3 sequence: CASSVLGTGLNTEAFF. In DNA, the CDR3 is TGTGCCAGCAGCGTTTTAGGGACAGGCTTGAACACTGAAGCTTTCTTT. The chain joins TRBV9 to TRBJ1-1, with TRBD1 matching over 8 bases. The CDR3 consists of 16 residues. V dropped 2 bases and J dropped 0; count of bases not matched to a gene: 6. Looked up from germline, CDR1 is SGDLS and CDR2 is YYNGEE.

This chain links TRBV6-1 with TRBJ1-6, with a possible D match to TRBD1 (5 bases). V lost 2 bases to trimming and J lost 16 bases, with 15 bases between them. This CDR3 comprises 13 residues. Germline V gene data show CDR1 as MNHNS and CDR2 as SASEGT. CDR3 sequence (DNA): TGTGCCAGCAGTGAATATCGGGACGGTCCTCTCCACTTT. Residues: CASSEYRDGPLHF.

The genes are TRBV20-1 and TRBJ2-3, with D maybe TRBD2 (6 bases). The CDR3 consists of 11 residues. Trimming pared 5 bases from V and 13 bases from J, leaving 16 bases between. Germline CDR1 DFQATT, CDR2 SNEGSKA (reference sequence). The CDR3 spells CSAARDLGEYF. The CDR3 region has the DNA TGCAGTGCTGCCCGGGACTTGGGGGAGTATTTT.

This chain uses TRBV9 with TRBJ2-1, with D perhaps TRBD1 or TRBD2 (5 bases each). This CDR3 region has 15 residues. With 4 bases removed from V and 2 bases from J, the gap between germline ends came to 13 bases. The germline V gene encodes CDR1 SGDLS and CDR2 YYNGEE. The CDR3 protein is CASSLRDQPYNEQFF. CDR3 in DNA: TGTGCCAGCAGCCTACGGGACCAGCCCTACAATGAGCAGTTCTTC.

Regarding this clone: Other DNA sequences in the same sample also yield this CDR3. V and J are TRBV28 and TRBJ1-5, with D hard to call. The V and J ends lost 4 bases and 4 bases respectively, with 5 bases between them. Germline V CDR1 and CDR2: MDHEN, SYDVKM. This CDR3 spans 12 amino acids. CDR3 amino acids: CASSSNNQPQHF. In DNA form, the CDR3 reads TGTGCCAGCAGTTCGAATAATCAGCCCCAGCATTTT.

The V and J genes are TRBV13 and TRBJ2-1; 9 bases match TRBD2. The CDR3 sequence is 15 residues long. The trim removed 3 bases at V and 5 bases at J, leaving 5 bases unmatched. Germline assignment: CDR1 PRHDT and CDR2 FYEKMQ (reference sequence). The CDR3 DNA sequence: TGTGCCAGCAGCTTCCTAGCGGGATCCCACAATGAGCAGTTCTTC. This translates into CASSFLAGSHNEQFF.

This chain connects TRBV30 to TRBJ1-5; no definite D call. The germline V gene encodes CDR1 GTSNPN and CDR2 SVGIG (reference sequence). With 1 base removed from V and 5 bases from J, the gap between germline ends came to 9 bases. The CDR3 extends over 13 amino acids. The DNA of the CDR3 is TGTGCCTGGAGTGATGGAATAGATCAGCCCCAGCATTTT. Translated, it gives CAWSDGIDQPQHF.

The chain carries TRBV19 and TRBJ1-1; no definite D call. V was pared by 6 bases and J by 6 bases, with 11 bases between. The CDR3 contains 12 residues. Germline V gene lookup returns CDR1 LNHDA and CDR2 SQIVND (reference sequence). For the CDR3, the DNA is TGTGCCAGTAGCCCTCGGAGGGCTGAAGCTTTCTTT. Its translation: CASSPRRAEAFF.

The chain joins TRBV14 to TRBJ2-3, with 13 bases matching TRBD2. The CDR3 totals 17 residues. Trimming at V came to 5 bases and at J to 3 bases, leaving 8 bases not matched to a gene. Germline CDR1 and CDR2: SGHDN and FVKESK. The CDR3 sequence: CASSGPTSGRVTDTQYF. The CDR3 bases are TGTGCCAGCAGCGGTCCTACTAGCGGGAGGGTTACAGATACGCAGTATTTT.

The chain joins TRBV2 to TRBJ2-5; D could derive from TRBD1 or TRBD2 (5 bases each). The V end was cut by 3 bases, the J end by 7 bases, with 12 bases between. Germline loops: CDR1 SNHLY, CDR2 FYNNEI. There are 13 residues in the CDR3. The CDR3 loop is CASSEGTGGTQYF. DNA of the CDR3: TGTGCCAGCAGTGAGGGGACGGGCGGGACCCAGTACTTC.

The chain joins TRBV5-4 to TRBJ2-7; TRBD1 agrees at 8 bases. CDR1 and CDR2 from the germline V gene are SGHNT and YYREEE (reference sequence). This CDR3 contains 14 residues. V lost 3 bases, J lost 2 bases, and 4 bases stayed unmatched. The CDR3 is CASSSDRDTYEQYF. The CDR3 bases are TGTGCCAGCAGCTCGGACAGGGACACCTACGAGCAGTACTTC.

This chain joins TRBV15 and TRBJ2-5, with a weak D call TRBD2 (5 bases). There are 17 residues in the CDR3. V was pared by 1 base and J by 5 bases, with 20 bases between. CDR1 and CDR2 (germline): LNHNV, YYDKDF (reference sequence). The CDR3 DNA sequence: TGTGCCACCAGCAGAGTGGTAGTCCGGGGTGTGTGGGAGACCCAGTACTTC. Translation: CATSRVVVRGVWETQYF.

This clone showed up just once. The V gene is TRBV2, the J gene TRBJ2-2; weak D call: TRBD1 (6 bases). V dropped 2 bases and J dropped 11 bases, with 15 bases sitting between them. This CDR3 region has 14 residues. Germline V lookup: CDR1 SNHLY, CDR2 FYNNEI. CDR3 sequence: CASSELVEGGELFF. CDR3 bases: TGTGCCAGCAGTGAACTAGTGGAAGGGGGAGAGCTGTTTTTT.

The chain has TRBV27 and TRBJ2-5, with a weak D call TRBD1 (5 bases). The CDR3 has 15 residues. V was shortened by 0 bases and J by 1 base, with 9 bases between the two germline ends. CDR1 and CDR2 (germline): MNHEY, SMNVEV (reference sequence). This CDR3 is CASSLSRQGQETQYF. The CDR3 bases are TGTGCCAGCAGTTTATCGCGTCAGGGCCAAGAGACCCAGTACTTC.

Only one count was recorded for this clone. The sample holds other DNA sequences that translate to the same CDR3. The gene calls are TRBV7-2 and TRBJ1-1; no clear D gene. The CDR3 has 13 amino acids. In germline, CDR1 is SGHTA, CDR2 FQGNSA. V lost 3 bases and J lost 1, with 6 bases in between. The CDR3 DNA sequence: TGTGCCAGCAGCTTGGCAGGGAACACTGAAGCTTTCTTT. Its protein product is CASSLAGNTEAFF.

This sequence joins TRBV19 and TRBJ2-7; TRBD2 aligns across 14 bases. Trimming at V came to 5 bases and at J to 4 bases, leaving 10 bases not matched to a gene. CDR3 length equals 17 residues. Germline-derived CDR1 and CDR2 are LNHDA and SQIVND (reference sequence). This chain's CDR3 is CASSPRWGLAGAYEQYF. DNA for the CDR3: TGTGCCAGTAGTCCCCGATGGGGACTAGCGGGGGCTTACGAGCAGTACTTC.

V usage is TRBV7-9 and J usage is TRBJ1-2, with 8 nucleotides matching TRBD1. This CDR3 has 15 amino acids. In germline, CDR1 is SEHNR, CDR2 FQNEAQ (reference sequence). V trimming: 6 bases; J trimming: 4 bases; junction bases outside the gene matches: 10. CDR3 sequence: CASRISGQETYGYTF. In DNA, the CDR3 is TGTGCCAGCAGGATCTCGGGACAGGAGACCTATGGCTACACCTTC.

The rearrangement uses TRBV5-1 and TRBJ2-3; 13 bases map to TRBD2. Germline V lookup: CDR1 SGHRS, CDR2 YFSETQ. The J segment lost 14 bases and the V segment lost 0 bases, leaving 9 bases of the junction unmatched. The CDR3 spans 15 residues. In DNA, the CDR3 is TGCGCCAGCAGCTTGGAAGGACTAGCGGGGGACCCGCGGTATTTT. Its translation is CASSLEGLAGDPRYF.

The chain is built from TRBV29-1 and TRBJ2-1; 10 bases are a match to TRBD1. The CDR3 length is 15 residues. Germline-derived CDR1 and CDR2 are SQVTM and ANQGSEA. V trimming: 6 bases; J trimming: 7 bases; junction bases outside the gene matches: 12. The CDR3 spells CSVVSGTGVMNEQFF. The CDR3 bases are TGCAGCGTGGTTAGCGGGACAGGGGTAATGAATGAGCAGTTCTTC.

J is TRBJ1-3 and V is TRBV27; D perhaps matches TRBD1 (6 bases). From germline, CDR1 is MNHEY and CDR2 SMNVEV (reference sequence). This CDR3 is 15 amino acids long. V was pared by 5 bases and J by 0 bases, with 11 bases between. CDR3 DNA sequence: TGTGCCAGCAGTCTATTGGACAGCTCTGGAAACACCATATATTTT. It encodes CASSLLDSSGNTIYF.

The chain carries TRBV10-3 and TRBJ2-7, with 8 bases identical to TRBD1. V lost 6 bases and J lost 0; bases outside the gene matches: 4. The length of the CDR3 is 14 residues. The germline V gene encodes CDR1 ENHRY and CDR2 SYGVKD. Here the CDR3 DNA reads TGTGCCATCAGCTCGACAGGGGACTCCTACGAGCAGTACTTC. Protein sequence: CAISSTGDSYEQYF.

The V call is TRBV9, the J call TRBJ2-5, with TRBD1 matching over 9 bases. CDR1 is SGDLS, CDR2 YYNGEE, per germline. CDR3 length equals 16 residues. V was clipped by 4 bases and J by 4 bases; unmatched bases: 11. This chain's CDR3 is CASSTRGDRVAETQYF. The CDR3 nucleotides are TGTGCCAGCAGCACACGAGGGGACAGGGTGGCAGAGACCCAGTACTTC.

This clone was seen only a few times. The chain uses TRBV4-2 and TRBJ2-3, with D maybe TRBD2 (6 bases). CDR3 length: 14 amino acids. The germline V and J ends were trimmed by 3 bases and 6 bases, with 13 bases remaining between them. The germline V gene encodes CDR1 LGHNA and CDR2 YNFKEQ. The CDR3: CASSQEGLEDTQYF. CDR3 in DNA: TGTGCCAGCAGCCAGGAGGGGTTAGAGGATACGCAGTATTTT.

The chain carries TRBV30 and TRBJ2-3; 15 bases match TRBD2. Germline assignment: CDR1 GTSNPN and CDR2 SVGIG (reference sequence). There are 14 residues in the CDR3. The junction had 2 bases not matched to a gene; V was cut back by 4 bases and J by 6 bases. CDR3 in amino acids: CAWTGTSGRDTQYF. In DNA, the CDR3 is TGTGCCTGGACTGGGACTAGCGGGAGGGATACGCAGTATTTT.

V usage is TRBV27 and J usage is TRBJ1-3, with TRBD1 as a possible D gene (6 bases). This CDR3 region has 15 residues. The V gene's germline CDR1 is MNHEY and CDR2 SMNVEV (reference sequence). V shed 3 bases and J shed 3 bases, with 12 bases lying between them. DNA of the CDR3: TGTGCCAGCAGTTTTCAGGGGAGTATTGGAAACACCATATATTTT. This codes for CASSFQGSIGNTIYF.

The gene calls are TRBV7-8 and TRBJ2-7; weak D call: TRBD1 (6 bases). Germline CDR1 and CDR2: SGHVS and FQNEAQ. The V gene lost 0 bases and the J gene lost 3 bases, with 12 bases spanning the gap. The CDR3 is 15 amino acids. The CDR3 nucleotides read TGTGCCAGCAGCTTAGCGCTGATAGGGGGCTACGAGCAGTACTTC. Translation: CASSLALIGGYEQYF.

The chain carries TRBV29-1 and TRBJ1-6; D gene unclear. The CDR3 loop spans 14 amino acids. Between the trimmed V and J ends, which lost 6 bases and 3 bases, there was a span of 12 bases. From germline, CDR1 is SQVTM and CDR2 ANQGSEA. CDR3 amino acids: CSVQTAVYNSPLHF. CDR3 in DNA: TGCAGCGTACAGACCGCCGTCTATAATTCACCCCTCCACTTT.